The 8 T cell receptor beta chains reported below all come from one sample, sequenced in a study of blood T cell repertoires in COVID-19. The data were produced by immunoSEQ multiplex PCR, yet TCRdb's version contains in-frame clones alone and is incomplete. The profile shows about 26,000 clones, about 87% of them singletons. Input material: peripheral blood. The receptors originated from a human donor in a cohort sampled during active COVID-19.

This chain connects TRBV10-1 to TRBJ2-1; D gene uncertain. The germline V gene encodes CDR1 WNHNN and CDR2 SYGVQD (reference sequence). Deletions cut 4 bases from V and 8 bases from J, with 9 bases between. The CDR3 spans 12 residues. CDR3 DNA sequence: TGCGCCAGCAGTGGGGCAGGCGATGAGCAGTTCTTC. This translates into CASSGAGDEQFF.

This rearrangement joins TRBV7-9 to TRBJ1-2, with 8 bases identical to TRBD1. Germline CDR1 is SEHNR and CDR2 is FQNEAQ (reference sequence). CDR3 length: 15 amino acids. Unmatched junction bases numbered 9, after V lost 5 bases and J lost 4 bases. Here the CDR3 DNA reads TGTGCCAGCAGCACGGACAGGGCTTTTGTCTATGGCTACACCTTC. Translation gives CASSTDRAFVYGYTF.

CDR3 coding DNA: TGTGCCAGCAGCTTTGGACCCCTAGCGGGAGATTTAACAGATACGCAGTATTTT. Protein product: CASSFGPLAGDLTDTQYF. This chain uses TRBV9 with TRBJ2-3; 10 bases match TRBD2. The CDR3 consists of 18 residues. The V and J ends lost 4 bases and 3 bases, in that order; junction bases with no gene match: 14. Germline V CDR1 and CDR2: SGDLS, YYNGEE.

V usage is TRBV7-2 and J usage is TRBJ2-7; TRBD1 matches at 9 bases. J was trimmed by 4 bases and V by 3 bases; bases with no gene match: 7. Germline V gene sequence: CDR1 SGHTA, CDR2 FQGNSA. CDR3 length: 15 amino acids. In nucleotides, the CDR3 is TGTGCCAGCAGCTTCGGGACAGGGCTTTGGTACGAGCAGTACTTC. It specifies CASSFGTGLWYEQYF.

V gene TRBV29-1 combines with J gene TRBJ1-1; a weak D match, TRBD1 (6 bases). The CDR3 totals 13 residues. Looked up from germline, CDR1 is SQVTM and CDR2 is ANQGSEA. Trimming took 7 bases from V and 2 from J, leaving 14 bases between them. CDR3 nucleotides: TGCAGCGCCGTGGACAGCCGTAACACTGAAGCTTTCTTT. Amino acids: CSAVDSRNTEAFF.

The V call is TRBV30, the J call TRBJ1-5; a possible D gene is TRBD1 (6 bases). Per the germline V gene, CDR1 is GTSNPN and CDR2 is SVGIG (reference sequence). The CDR3 spans 15 residues. V was trimmed by 2 bases and J by 3 bases, leaving 14 bases between them. The CDR3 coding sequence is TGTGCCTGGAGTACAGGGTCGTTACCCAATCAGCCCCAGCATTTT. Amino acid sequence: CAWSTGSLPNQPQHF.

The chain carries TRBV21-1 and TRBJ1-4. TRBV21-1 is termed a pseudogene. The CDR3 is 16 residues long. CDR3 DNA sequence: TGTGCCAGCAGCGTCGATGGTGGTTGGAGGGGTGAAAAACTGTTTTTT. Its protein product is CASSVDGGWRGEKLFF.

The V call is TRBV2, the J call TRBJ2-7, with TRBD2 identical over 7 bases. Germline V lookup: CDR1 SNHLY, CDR2 FYNNEI. This CDR3 contains 14 residues. The junction had 3 bases not matched to a gene; V was cut back by 4 bases and J by 0 bases. The CDR3 loop is CASSGGRGSYEQYF. The CDR3 DNA reads as TGTGCCAGCAGTGGCGGGAGAGGCTCCTACGAGCAGTACTTC.